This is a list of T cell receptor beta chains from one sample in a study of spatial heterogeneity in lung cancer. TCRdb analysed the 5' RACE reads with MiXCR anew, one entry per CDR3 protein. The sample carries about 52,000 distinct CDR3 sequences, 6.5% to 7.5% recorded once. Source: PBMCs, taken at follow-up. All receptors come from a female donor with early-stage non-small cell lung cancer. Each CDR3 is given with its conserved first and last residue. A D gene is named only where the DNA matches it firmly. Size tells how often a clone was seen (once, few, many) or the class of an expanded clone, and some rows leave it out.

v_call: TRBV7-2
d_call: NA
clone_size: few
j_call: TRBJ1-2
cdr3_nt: TGTGCCCTATTCTTTTCTGGGCATGGCTACACCTTC
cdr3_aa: CALFFSGHGYTF

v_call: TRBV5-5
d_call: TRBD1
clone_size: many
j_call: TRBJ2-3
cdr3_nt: TGTGCCAGCAGCTTGGTCCAGGGGGCCACCACAGATACGCAGTATTTT
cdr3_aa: CASSLVQGATTDTQYF

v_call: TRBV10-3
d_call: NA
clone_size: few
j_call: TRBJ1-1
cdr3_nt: TGTGCCATCAGTGACCCCCTGAGGCCAACCGGTCAAGCTTTCTTT
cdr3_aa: CAISDPLRPTGQAFF

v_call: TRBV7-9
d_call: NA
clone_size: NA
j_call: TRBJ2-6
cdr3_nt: TGTGTCCTCTCGCAGGGTGTATTATCTGGGGCCAACGTCCTGACTTTC
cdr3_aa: CVLSQGVLSGANVLTF

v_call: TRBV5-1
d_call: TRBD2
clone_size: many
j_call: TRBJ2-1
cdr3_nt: TGCGCCAGCAGCTCGGTAGCGGGGGGCGTTGTGGATGAGCAGTTCTTC
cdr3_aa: CASSSVAGGVVDEQFF

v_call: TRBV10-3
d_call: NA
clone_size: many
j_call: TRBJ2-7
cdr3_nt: TGTGCCATCAGGGACTACTCCTACGAGCAGTACTTC
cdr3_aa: CAIRDYSYEQYF

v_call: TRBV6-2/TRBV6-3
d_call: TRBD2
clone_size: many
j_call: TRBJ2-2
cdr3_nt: TGTGCCAGCAGTTACAGCCACGGGACTAGCGGGGGAGCCCTCACCGGGGAGCTGTTTTTT
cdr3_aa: CASSYSHGTSGGALTGELFF

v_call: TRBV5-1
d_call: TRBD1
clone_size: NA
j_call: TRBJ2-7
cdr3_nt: TGCGCCAGCAGCCTGGCGGGACAGGGCTACGAGCAGTACTTC
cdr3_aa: CASSLAGQGYEQYF

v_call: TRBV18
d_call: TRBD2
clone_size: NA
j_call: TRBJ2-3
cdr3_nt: TGTGCCAGCTCACCAACTAGCGGGGGGACCACAGATACGCAGTATTTT
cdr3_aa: CASSPTSGGTTDTQYF

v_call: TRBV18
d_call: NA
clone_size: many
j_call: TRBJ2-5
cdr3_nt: TGTGCCAGCTCATCAGGGACTCCCGCCTCGGAGACCCAGTACTTC
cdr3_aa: CASSSGTPASETQYF

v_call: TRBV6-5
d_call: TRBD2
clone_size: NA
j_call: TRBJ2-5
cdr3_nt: TGTGCCAGCAGTTACTCTCCACTAGCGGGGGGGCTACAAGAGACCCAGTACTTC
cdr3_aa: CASSYSPLAGGLQETQYF

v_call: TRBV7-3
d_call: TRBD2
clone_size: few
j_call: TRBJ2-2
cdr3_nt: TGTGCCAGCAGCCCCCGAGTAGCGGGGAGGAGCGGGGAGCTGTTTTTT
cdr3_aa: CASSPRVAGRSGELFF

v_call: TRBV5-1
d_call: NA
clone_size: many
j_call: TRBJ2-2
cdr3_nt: TGCGCCAGCAGTCGGACAGAGACGAACACCGGGGAGCTGTTTTTT
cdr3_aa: CASSRTETNTGELFF

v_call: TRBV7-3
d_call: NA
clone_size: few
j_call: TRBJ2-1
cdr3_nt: TGTGCCAGCAGCTTAGACTATGGGAACAATGAGCAGTTCTTC
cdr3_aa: CASSLDYGNNEQFF

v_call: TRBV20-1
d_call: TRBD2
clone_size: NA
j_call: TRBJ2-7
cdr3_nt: TGCAGTGCTCGCCGACTAGCGGGGGGATATAGGGAGCAGTACTTC
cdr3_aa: CSARRLAGGYREQYF

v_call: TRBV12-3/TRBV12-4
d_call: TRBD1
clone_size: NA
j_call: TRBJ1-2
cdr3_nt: TGTGCCAGCAGTTCGGGACAGGGGGCTGGTGGCTACACCTTC
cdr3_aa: CASSSGQGAGGYTF

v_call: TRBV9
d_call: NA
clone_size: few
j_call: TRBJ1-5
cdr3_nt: TGTGCCAGCAGCAAACAGGGTGGCAATCAGCCCCAGCATTTT
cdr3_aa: CASSKQGGNQPQHF

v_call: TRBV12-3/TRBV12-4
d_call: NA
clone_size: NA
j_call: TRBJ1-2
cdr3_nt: TGTGCCAGCAGTTTAGCCCCCCAGAACAGGGATGGCTACACCTTC
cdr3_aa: CASSLAPQNRDGYTF

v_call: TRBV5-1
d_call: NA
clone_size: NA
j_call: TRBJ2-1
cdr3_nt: TGCGCCAGCAGCTTGGGTCTCTCGGGGTACAATGAGCAGTTCTTC
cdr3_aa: CASSLGLSGYNEQFF

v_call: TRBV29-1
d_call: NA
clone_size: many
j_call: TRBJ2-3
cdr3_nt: TGCTCCACCAACACAGATACGCAGTATTTT
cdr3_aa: CSTNTDTQYF

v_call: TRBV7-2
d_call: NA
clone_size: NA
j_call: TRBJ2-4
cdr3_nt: TGTGCCAGCAGCCCACGCCTAGCCAAAAACATTCAGTACTTC
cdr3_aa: CASSPRLAKNIQYF

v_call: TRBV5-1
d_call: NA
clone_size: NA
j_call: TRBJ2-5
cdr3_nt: TGCGCCAGCACCGGGGAGACCCAGTACTTC
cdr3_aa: CASTGETQYF

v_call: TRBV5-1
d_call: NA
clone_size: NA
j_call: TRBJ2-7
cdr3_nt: TGCGCCAGCAGCTTGGACGGACAGTCGGCCTACGAGCAGTACTTC
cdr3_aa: CASSLDGQSAYEQYF

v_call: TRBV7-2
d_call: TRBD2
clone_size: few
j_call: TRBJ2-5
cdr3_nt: TGTGCCAGCAGCAGGGGACTAGAAGAGACCCAGTACTTC
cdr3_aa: CASSRGLEETQYF

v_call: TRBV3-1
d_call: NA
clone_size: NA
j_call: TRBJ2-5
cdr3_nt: TGTGCCAGCAGCCAAGCGTCGGGAGAGACCCAGTACTTC
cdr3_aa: CASSQASGETQYF

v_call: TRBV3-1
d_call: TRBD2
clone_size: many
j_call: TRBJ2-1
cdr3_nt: TGTGCCAGCAGCCATCTGGGCGGGGGGTACTACAATGAGCAGTTCTTC
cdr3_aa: CASSHLGGGYYNEQFF

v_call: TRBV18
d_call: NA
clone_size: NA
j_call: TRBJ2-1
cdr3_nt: TGTGCCAGCTCACAATCGAGGGATTACAATGAGCAGTTCTTC
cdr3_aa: CASSQSRDYNEQFF

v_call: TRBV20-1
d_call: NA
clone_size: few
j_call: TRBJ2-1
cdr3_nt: TGCAGTTCCCTAGGCGGAGGGGTAAATGAGCAGTTCTTC
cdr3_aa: CSSLGGGVNEQFF

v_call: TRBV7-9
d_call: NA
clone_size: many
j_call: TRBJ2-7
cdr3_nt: TGTGCCAGCAGCTCTCGGACGGCGGGGGCCGACTACGAGCAGTACTTC
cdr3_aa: CASSSRTAGADYEQYF

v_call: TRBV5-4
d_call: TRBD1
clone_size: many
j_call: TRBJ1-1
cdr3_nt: TGTGCCAGCAGCCCAATTACAGGGGGATCCGGGGACACTGAAGCTTTCTTT
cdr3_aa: CASSPITGGSGDTEAFF

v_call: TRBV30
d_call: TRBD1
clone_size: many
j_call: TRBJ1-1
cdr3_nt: TGTGCCTGGAGTGAAGGGACAGGGCTTGAAGCTTTCTTT
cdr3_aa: CAWSEGTGLEAFF